The 14 T cell receptor beta chains below all came from one sample that was sequenced in a study of post-analysis software for immune sequencing data. Points from the study as a whole: Elevated frequency relative to controls characterized roughly 5 TRBV segments in patients, TRBV5-6, TRBV5-1 and TRBV20-1 among them.

The authors incorporated unique molecular identifiers into the TCR beta cDNA libraries. TCRdb re-analysed the PCR reads in MiXCR, keeping a single row per CDR3 protein. The sample has around 710,000 distinct CDR3 sequences; more than 45% are singletons. Antigens of these TCRs are unknown. The sample consisted of blood. Every receptor here comes from a girl aged 10-17 years with multiple sclerosis.

This clonotype was recorded many times. The gene calls are TRBV7-9 and TRBJ1-2; D is unresolved. Per germline, CDR1 SEHNR and CDR2 FQNEAQ (reference sequence). The CDR3 totals 15 residues. Deletions cut 4 bases from V and 5 bases from J, with 17 bases between. CDR3 DNA sequence: TGTGCCAGCAGCTCTACTCTCCCAAATACTTATGGCTACACCTTC. Its translation is CASSSTLPNTYGYTF.

The rearrangement uses TRBV6-5 and TRBJ2-7, with D perhaps being TRBD1 or TRBD2 (5 bases each). CDR1 MNHEY and CDR2 SVGAGI come from the germline V gene. V was pared by 4 bases and J by 3 bases, with 13 bases between. The CDR3 length is 14 residues. This CDR3 is CASSWGSGNYEQYF. CDR3 coding DNA: TGTGCCAGCAGTTGGGGGTCCGGGAACTACGAGCAGTACTTC.

The chain combines TRBV20-1 with TRBJ2-7; possibly TRBD1 for D (5 bases). In germline, CDR1 is DFQATT, CDR2 SNEGSKA (reference sequence). This CDR3 comprises 13 residues. V was shortened by 1 base and J by 7 bases, with 14 bases between the two germline ends. In DNA, the CDR3 is TGCAGTGCTAGAGGGACAACCTCCGGGGAGCAGTACTTC. It translates to CSARGTTSGEQYF.

The chain employs TRBV7-8 and TRBJ2-5; no firm D call. Trimming shortened V by 0 bases and J by 7 bases, and 12 bases separated the two germline ends. CDR3 length: 14 residues. The germline V gene encodes CDR1 SGHVS and CDR2 FQNEAQ. The CDR3 DNA reads as TGTGCCAGCAGCTTAGCTTTTTCCCCGGGGACCCAGTACTTC. As protein: CASSLAFSPGTQYF.

This clonotype came up a few times. The gene calls are TRBV6-5 and TRBJ2-1; D ambiguous. CDR1 and CDR2 (germline): MNHEY, SVGAGI. The CDR3 totals 15 residues. V lost 4 bases, J lost 16 bases, and 26 bases lay in between. CDR3 DNA: TGTGCCAGCAGTTTGTTGGCAGAAGGGAACACTGAAGCTTTCTTC. Its translation: CASSLLAEGNTEAFF.

The sample holds a few counts of this clonotype. This sequence joins TRBV29-1 and TRBJ2-3; a possible D gene is TRBD1 (6 bases). The CDR3 spans 16 residues. Trimming took 7 bases from V and 4 from J, leaving 24 bases between them. Germline assignment: CDR1 SQVTM and CDR2 ANQGSEA. The CDR3 coding sequence is TGCAGCGCCGCTACAGGGATCCCACACTTCCCAGATACGCAGTATTTT. Translated: CSAATGIPHFPDTQYF.

The V and J genes are TRBV20-1 and TRBJ2-3; 9 bases fit TRBD2. Losses at the gene ends were 2 bases for V and 4 bases for J; bases not matched to a gene: 7. Germline lookup yields CDR1 DFQATT and CDR2 SNEGSKA (reference sequence). The CDR3 extends over 15 amino acids. As DNA, the CDR3 is TGCAGTGCTAGAAGTCGAGTAGCGGGAGCAGATACGCAGTATTTT. The encoded protein is CSARSRVAGADTQYF.

The rearrangement joins TRBV15 to TRBJ2-1; 12 nucleotides align to TRBD2. The V gene end was trimmed by 2 bases and the J gene end by 5 bases; junction bases not matched to a gene: 4. Germline V CDR1 and CDR2: LNHNV, YYDKDF (reference sequence). The length of the CDR3 is 16 residues. The CDR3 loop reads CATSRTRTSGDNEQFF. As DNA, the CDR3 is TGTGCCACCAGCAGAACCCGGACTAGCGGGGACAATGAGCAGTTCTTC.

This rearrangement joins TRBV30 to TRBJ2-4; 7 bases are a match to TRBD2. J gave up 15 bases and V 2 bases, and 19 bases lay outside the gene matches. The germline CDR1 and CDR2 sequences are GTSNPN and SVGIG (reference sequence). The CDR3 has 15 amino acids. The CDR3, as DNA: TGTGCCTGGAGTTCCTCTGTTAGCGGGTACACCAGGAGGTACTTC. Its translation: CAWSSSVSGYTRRYF.

The chain recombines TRBV29-1 with TRBJ2-7; D unresolved. Germline V gives CDR1 SQVTM, CDR2 ANQGSEA. Trimming took off 7 bases at V and 0 bases at J, with 16 bases between the two ends. This CDR3 contains 14 residues. The CDR3 DNA follows: TGCAGCGCCGGTGGGCTGCCGAGCTCCTACGAGCAGTACTTC. As protein: CSAGGLPSSYEQYF.

The chain links TRBV7-3 to TRBJ2-5; 7 positions agree with TRBD2. The CDR3 has 15 residues. The germline gives CDR1 SGHTA, CDR2 FQGTGA. V lost 2 bases to trimming and J lost 1 base; unmatched junction nucleotides: 4. CDR3 amino acids: CASSLGLGFQETQYF. The CDR3 DNA reads as TGTGCCAGCAGCTTAGGACTAGGCTTCCAAGAGACCCAGTACTTC.

This clonotype was seen a handful of times. The chain couples TRBV27 to TRBJ1-2; weak D call: TRBD1 (5 bases). Germline V CDR1 and CDR2: MNHEY, SMNVEV (reference sequence). There are 13 residues in the CDR3. Trimming cost V 4 bases and J 4 bases, with 10 bases left between them. The CDR3 reads CASSSGGIYGYTF. The CDR3 DNA reads TGTGCCAGCAGTTCCGGGGGAATCTATGGCTACACCTTC.

The gene calls are TRBV4-2 and TRBJ2-3, with D possibly TRBD2 on 5 matching bases. Trimming stripped 0 bases from V and 4 bases from J, with 11 bases between. CDR1 is LGHNA, CDR2 YNFKEQ, per germline. This CDR3 spans 15 amino acids. The CDR3 coding sequence is TGTGCCAGCAGCCAAGATGAGGGTGGGGCAGATACGCAGTATTTT. It encodes CASSQDEGGADTQYF.

This clonotype was observed a single time. The J gene is TRBJ2-1, the V gene TRBV20-1, with 10 bases identical to TRBD2. CDR3 size: 14 residues. The germline gives CDR1 DFQATT, CDR2 SNEGSKA (reference sequence). The ends lost 5 bases at V and 5 bases at J; junction bases unmatched: 6. The CDR3 spells CSALALAGDNEQFF. The DNA for the CDR3 is TGCAGTGCTTTGGCCCTAGCGGGAGACAATGAGCAGTTCTTC.